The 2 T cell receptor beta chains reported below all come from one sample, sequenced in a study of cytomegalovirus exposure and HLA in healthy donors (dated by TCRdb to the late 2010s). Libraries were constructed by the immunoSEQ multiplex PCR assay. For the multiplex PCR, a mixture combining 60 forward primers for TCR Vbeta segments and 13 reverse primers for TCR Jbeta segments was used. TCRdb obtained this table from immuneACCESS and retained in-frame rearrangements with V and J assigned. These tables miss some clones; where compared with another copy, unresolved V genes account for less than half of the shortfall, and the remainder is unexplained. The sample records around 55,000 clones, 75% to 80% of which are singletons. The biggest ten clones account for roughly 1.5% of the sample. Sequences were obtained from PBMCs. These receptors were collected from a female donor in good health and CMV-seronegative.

The CDR3 here is CASSPQGGGGYGYTF. In nucleotides, the CDR3 is TGTGCCAGTAGTCCCCAAGGAGGGGGCGGGTATGGCTACACCTTC. J is TRBJ1-2 and V is TRBV19, with TRBD1 identical over 7 bases. The CDR3 has 15 residues. CDR1 and CDR2 from the germline V gene are LNHDA and SQIVND (reference sequence). Trimming removed 5 bases from V and 5 bases from J; junction bases left unmatched: 11.

Here the CDR3 reads CASAPTGVWEQYF. The CDR3, as DNA: TGTGCTAGTGCCCCGACAGGGGTGTGGGAGCAGTACTTC. The rearrangement uses TRBV12-5 and TRBJ2-7; TRBD1 agrees at 8 bases. V lost 7 bases to trimming and J lost 7 bases; unmatched junction nucleotides: 9. CDR3 length: 13 amino acids. Germline loops: CDR1 LGHNT, CDR2 FRNRAP.